Below are 9 T cell receptor beta chains sequenced from a single sample in a study of shared clonotypes between healthy human individuals. Method: immunoSEQ multiplex PCR; TCRdb's copy keeps in-frame clones and lacks some. Among 2 million to 2.5 million clones, about nine tenths were seen once, and the ten largest hold around 0.4%. Sequencing input: naive CD4+ T cells from PBMCs. Subset given: CD45RA+ positively selected. Source of these receptors: a man in his late teens or twenties in good health. Some clones in this sample may be carry-over from other donors' samples.

This clone was seen more than once but under ten times. A read error may account for a junction end that differs from germline. This chain connects TRBV30 to TRBJ1-1; 9 nucleotides line up with TRBD1. The length of the CDR3 is 14 residues. From germline, CDR1 is GTSNPN and CDR2 SVGIG (reference sequence). In DNA form, the CDR3 reads TGTGCCTGCCTGGACAGGGGACGCCTCACTAAAGCTTTCTTT. Translation gives CACLDRGRLTKAFF.

Of note for this clone: The same CDR3 arises from other DNA sequences in this sample as well. CDR3 nucleotide sequence: TGTGCCAGCAGCTTACGACTCTCTGGGGCCAACGTCCTGACTTTC. Protein product: CASSLRLSGANVLTF. The chain employs TRBV7-9 and TRBJ2-6; D gene ambiguous. The V end was cut by 2 bases, the J end by 0 bases, with 5 bases between. The CDR3 covers 15 residues. CDR1 is SEHNR and CDR2 is FQNEAQ in the germline V gene (reference sequence). The full variable domain, rest sourced from reference TRBV7-9 and TRBJ2-6, is DTGVSQNPRHKITKRGQNVTFRCDPISEHNRLYWYRQTLGQGPEFLTYFQNEAQLEKSRLLSDRFSAERPKGSFSTLEIQRTEQGDSAMYLCASSLRLSGANVLTFGAGSRLTVL.

As for this clone: Other DNA sequences of this sample code for an identical CDR3. J is TRBJ2-2 and V is TRBV5-1, with 11 bases aligning to TRBD2. The CDR3 runs to 15 residues. Trimming removed 2 bases from V and 5 bases from J; junction bases left unmatched: 2. Germline CDR1 reads SGHRS; CDR2 reads YFSETQ. CDR3 loop: CASSFLAGGTGELFF. For the CDR3, the DNA is TGCGCCAGCAGCTTTTTAGCGGGAGGGACCGGGGAGCTGTTTTTT.

This chain links TRBV28 with TRBJ1-2; 7 bases agree with TRBD1. V lost 6 bases, J lost 3 bases, and 4 bases stayed unmatched. Germline CDR1 reads MDHEN; CDR2 reads SYDVKM. This CDR3 contains 13 residues. DNA for the CDR3: TGTGCCAGCAGAACCGGGACAGACTATGGCTACACCTTC. This codes for CASRTGTDYGYTF.

This chain connects TRBV7-2 to TRBJ1-4; D is possibly TRBD1 (6 bases). Germline V gene data show CDR1 as SGHTA and CDR2 as FQGNSA. V lost 1 base and J 3 bases, leaving 12 bases between the germline ends. CDR3 length equals 16 residues. Written as DNA, the CDR3 is TGTGCCAGCAGCTTAGGAGGGGGGATAGCTAATGAAAAACTGTTTTTT. Amino acids: CASSLGGGIANEKLFF.

This clone has more than one count but fewer than ten. Within the sample, other DNA sequences also encode this same CDR3. This chain joins TRBV18 and TRBJ2-7; D is unresolved. Germline lookup yields CDR1 KGHSH and CDR2 LQKENI. The CDR3 is 11 amino acids. Trimming cost V 3 bases and J 3 bases, with 3 bases left between them. CDR3 loop: CASSPGYEQYF. In DNA, the CDR3 is TGTGCCAGCTCACCGGGCTACGAGCAGTACTTC.

The chain joins TRBV11-3 to TRBJ2-3, with a tentative D call TRBD1 (5 bases). The CDR3 loop spans 14 amino acids. Germline CDR1 SGHNT, CDR2 YENEEA. V was shortened by 4 bases and J by 4 bases, with 12 bases between the two germline ends. The CDR3 is CASSYRSVADTQYF. CDR3 in DNA: TGTGCCAGCAGCTACAGGTCGGTCGCAGATACGCAGTATTTT.

The CDR3 DNA sequence: TGCGCCAGCAGCCCCCCTCGACTAGTCCCGAGCACAGATACGCAGTATTTT. It is translated as CASSPPRLVPSTDTQYF. This chain connects TRBV4-1 to TRBJ2-3; TRBD2 might be the D (6 bases). The CDR3 is 17 residues long. Germline-derived CDR1 and CDR2 are MGHRA and YSYEKL. The germline V and J ends were trimmed by 4 bases and 0 bases, with 17 bases remaining between them.

For this clone: The same CDR3 is also encoded by other DNA sequences in this sample. The rearrangement joins TRBV28 to TRBJ1-2; 7 nucleotides align to TRBD1. The CDR3 consists of 13 residues. In germline, CDR1 is MDHEN, CDR2 SYDVKM. The J segment lost 4 bases and the V segment lost 6 bases, leaving 5 bases of the junction unmatched. This CDR3 is CASSSGQIYGYTF. The DNA of the CDR3 is TGTGCCAGCAGCTCGGGACAGATCTATGGCTACACCTTC.